Each of the 28 T cell receptor beta chains below was sequenced from the same sample in a study of T cell repertoires in cytomegalovirus infection. TCRdb independently ran MiXCR on the reads; one entry per CDR3 protein. The sample contains about 52,000 distinct CDR3 sequences, 15% to 25% of which appear only once. These receptors' targets are unknown. This material consisted of CD8+ T cells from cultured PBMCs, taken from culture after CMV antigen stimulation. Receptor source: a human donor in good health (CMV status not recorded). Some clones in this sample may be carry-over from other donors' samples.

The chain links TRBV5-6 to TRBJ2-1; unclear D gene. The CDR3 consists of 11 residues. CDR1 is SGHDT, CDR2 YYEEEE, per germline. The V end lost 5 bases, the J end lost 9 bases, and 9 bases lay between the germline ends. The CDR3, as DNA: TGTGCCAGCAGTGGTCCGGCTGAGCAGTTCTTC. This gives the protein CASSGPAEQFF.

The chain uses TRBV6-1 and TRBJ2-1; D uncertain. Germline V gives CDR1 MNHNS, CDR2 SASEGT. Trimming stripped 2 bases from V and 1 base from J, with 0 bases between. This CDR3 region has 12 residues. The CDR3 spells CASSESYNEQFF. In DNA form, the CDR3 reads TGTGCCAGCAGTGAATCCTACAATGAGCAGTTCTTC.

This clonotype has just a few counts. This sequence joins TRBV12-5 and TRBJ1-1, with D possibly TRBD1 on 6 matching bases. Looked up from germline, CDR1 is LGHNT and CDR2 is FRNRAP. V was clipped by 3 bases and J by 11 bases, with 22 bases between them. This CDR3 contains 15 residues. The chain's CDR3 is CASGLGRGVLKPAFF. In nucleotides, the CDR3 is TGTGCTAGTGGTTTAGGTAGGGGGGTCTTGAAACCGGCTTTCTTT.

This clonotype occurred a few times. V is TRBV27 and J is TRBJ2-1; TRBD1 matches 7 bases. The CDR3 loop spans 16 amino acids. Trimming removed 5 bases from V and 7 bases from J; junction bases left unmatched: 14. Germline values: CDR1 MNHEY, CDR2 SMNVEV (reference sequence). The CDR3 bases are TGTGCCAGCAGTCCAAACGACAGGGTAATGTGGAATGAGCAGTTCTTC. Encoded protein: CASSPNDRVMWNEQFF.

The V and J genes are TRBV18 and TRBJ2-3; TRBD2 agrees at 8 bases. This CDR3 has 15 residues. CDR1 and CDR2 from the germline V gene are KGHSH and LQKENI. Germline trimming cut 8 bases from V and 1 base from J; bases unmatched to any gene: 8. The CDR3 nucleotides are TGTGCCAGCACTTTGAGCGGGAGCGGCACAGATACGCAGTATTTT. It codes for CASTLSGSGTDTQYF.

The chain employs TRBV19 and TRBJ2-7, with 10 bases lining up with TRBD1. Trimming cost V 3 bases and J 4 bases; bases outside gene matches: 6. Germline lookup yields CDR1 LNHDA and CDR2 SQIVND (reference sequence). The CDR3 is made up of 15 amino acids. The CDR3 coding sequence is TGTGCCAGTAGTATTCTTCGGGACAGGGGTTACGAGCAGTACTTC. Protein product: CASSILRDRGYEQYF.

A few counts support this clonotype. This sequence joins TRBV6-5 and TRBJ2-2; 15 nucleotides match TRBD2. The V segment lost 4 bases and the J segment 4 bases; nucleotides outside the gene matches: 16. The CDR3 has 21 amino acids. From germline, CDR1 is MNHEY and CDR2 SVGAGI. This CDR3 is CASSSSLRTSGRATATGELFF. CDR3 nucleotides: TGTGCCAGCAGTTCCTCACTTCGGACTAGCGGGAGGGCCACCGCCACCGGGGAGCTGTTTTTT.

Only a few counts were recorded for this clonotype. This rearrangement joins TRBV20-1 to TRBJ1-1; D remains ambiguous. V gave up 0 bases and J gave up 3 bases, with 11 bases separating them. Germline loops: CDR1 DFQATT, CDR2 SNEGSKA (reference sequence). The CDR3 consists of 14 residues. Written as DNA, the CDR3 is TGCAGTGCTAGAGACGTTTCGGGCCACACTGAAGCTTTCTTT. It translates to CSARDVSGHTEAFF.

This clonotype was observed a handful of times. The rearrangement uses TRBV4-1 and TRBJ1-1, with D hard to call. CDR3 size: 14 residues. The germline gives CDR1 MGHRA, CDR2 YSYEKL. Trimming pared 0 bases from V and 8 bases from J, leaving 13 bases between. DNA of the CDR3: TGCGCCAGCAGCCAAGATTGGGCGGAAAGCGAAGCTTTCTTT. It is translated as CASSQDWAESEAFF.

The rearrangement links TRBV7-9 to TRBJ1-6, with a weak D call TRBD1 (5 bases). The CDR3 covers 17 residues. Germline CDR1 is SEHNR and CDR2 is FQNEAQ (reference sequence). Trimming took off 1 base at V and 3 bases at J, with 13 bases between the two ends. The CDR3 sequence: CASSLDSQGYYNSPLHF. CDR3 nucleotide sequence: TGTGCCAGCAGCTTAGATTCCCAGGGTTACTATAATTCACCCCTCCACTTT.

The chain joins TRBV7-2 to TRBJ1-1, with D possibly matching TRBD1 (5 bases). V lost 5 bases and J 3 bases, leaving 10 bases between the germline ends. This CDR3 has 13 residues. Germline CDR1 is SGHTA and CDR2 is FQGNSA. CDR3 DNA sequence: TGTGCCAGCAGCACCCGGGGGTACACTGAAGCTTTCTTT. Translating it yields CASSTRGYTEAFF.

The J gene is TRBJ2-2, the V gene TRBV9; D perhaps matches TRBD1 (5 bases). The CDR3 contains 13 residues. The V end was cut by 4 bases, the J end by 8 bases, with 12 bases between. Germline V gene data show CDR1 as SGDLS and CDR2 as YYNGEE. The CDR3 loop reads CASSLSGYGELFF. The CDR3 nucleotides are TGTGCCAGCAGCCTCTCAGGGTATGGGGAGCTGTTTTTT.

This clonotype was seen once. The chain is built from TRBV27 and TRBJ2-7, with no clear D. Germline loops: CDR1 MNHEY, CDR2 SMNVEV (reference sequence). V was clipped by 7 bases and J by 1 base, with 8 bases between them. CDR3 size: 12 residues. This CDR3 reads CASMTGSYEQYF. The CDR3 DNA follows: TGTGCCAGCATGACCGGATCCTACGAGCAGTACTTC.

This clonotype has just a few counts. The CDR3 sequence: CASSATVVPTEAFF. CDR3 DNA sequence: TGTGCCAGCAGCGCGACAGTTGTACCCACCGAAGCTTTCTTT. The chain is built from TRBV7-9 and TRBJ1-1; D is possibly TRBD1 (5 bases). CDR1 and CDR2 from the germline V gene are SEHNR and FQNEAQ (reference sequence). The length of the CDR3 is 14 residues. The V end lost 5 bases, the J end lost 8 bases, and 18 bases lay between the germline ends. Supplemented by reference TRBV7-9 and TRBJ1-1, the full variable domain reads DTGVSQNPRHKITKRGQNVTFRCDPISEHNRLYWYRQTLGQGPEFLTYFQNEAQLEKSRLLSDRFSAERPKGSFSTLEIQRTEQGDSAMYLCASSATVVPTEAFFGQGTRLTVV.

The CDR3 spells CASSLSADRGFNSPLHF. The CDR3 DNA reads as TGTGCCAGCAGTTTATCGGCGGACAGGGGGTTTAATTCACCCCTCCACTTT. The chain is built from TRBV27 and TRBJ1-6; TRBD1 matches 10 bases. In germline, CDR1 is MNHEY, CDR2 SMNVEV (reference sequence). CDR3 length equals 17 residues. V lost 0 bases and J lost 6; bases outside the gene matches: 5.

The sample holds a few counts of this clonotype. The chain joins TRBV6-1 to TRBJ1-1, with D possibly TRBD1 on 5 matching bases. Germline V gene lookup returns CDR1 MNHNS and CDR2 SASEGT. The CDR3 runs to 13 residues. Deletions cut 3 bases from V and 2 bases from J, with 7 bases between. In DNA, the CDR3 is TGTGCCAGCAGTGATGGGGGTAACACTGAAGCTTTCTTT. It codes for CASSDGGNTEAFF.

This clonotype was seen a few times. The chain combines TRBV6-2 or TRBV6-3 with TRBJ2-5; D call uncertain. From germline, CDR1 is MNHEY and CDR2 SVGEGT. The CDR3 contains 13 residues. Trimming stripped 6 bases from V and 4 bases from J, with 12 bases between. Here the CDR3 reads CASSQDFLETQYF. The CDR3, as DNA: TGTGCCAGCAGCCAGGATTTTTTAGAGACCCAGTACTTC.

This CDR3 is CASSSFRGLAGDGREQYF. The CDR3, as DNA: TGTGCCAGCAGTTCGTTTCGAGGTCTAGCGGGGGACGGGAGGGAGCAGTACTTC. The rearrangement joins TRBV6-5 to TRBJ2-7, with 10 bases matching TRBD2. Germline V gene sequence: CDR1 MNHEY, CDR2 SVGAGI. The ends lost 4 bases at V and 7 bases at J; junction bases unmatched: 19. This CDR3 region has 18 residues.

This clonotype was counted between two and nine times. The chain employs TRBV6-6 and TRBJ2-7; 9 bases match TRBD1. Germline V gives CDR1 MNHNY, CDR2 SVGAGI (reference sequence). J lost 2 bases, V lost 5 bases, and 7 bases had no gene match. CDR3 length: 15 residues. CDR3 loop: CASSTEQGAAYEQYF. The DNA for the CDR3 is TGTGCCAGCAGTACCGAACAGGGGGCAGCCTACGAGCAGTACTTC.

The J gene is TRBJ2-3, the V gene TRBV12-3 or TRBV12-4; no reliable D call. The V and J ends lost 6 bases and 2 bases respectively, with 9 bases between them. CDR3 length: 13 residues. The CDR3 nucleotides read TGTGCCAGCAGCCTAGAGAACACAGATACGCAGTATTTT. Translating gives CASSLENTDTQYF.

This clonotype was counted a few times. The CDR3 region is CASLADTQYF. The CDR3 DNA sequence: TGTGCCAGCCTGGCAGATACGCAGTATTTT. The chain employs TRBV2 and TRBJ2-3; the D is unclear. CDR1 is SNHLY and CDR2 is FYNNEI in the germline V gene. The CDR3 contains 10 residues. V dropped 8 bases and J dropped 4 bases, with 4 bases sitting between them.

CDR3 sequence (DNA): TGCAGTGCTGAAACTAGCGGGATATCCAATGAGCAGTTCTTC. Its translation is CSAETSGISNEQFF. The V gene is TRBV20-1, the J gene TRBJ2-1; 10 nucleotides agree with TRBD2. V shed 5 bases and J 6 bases; nucleotides not matched to a gene: 7. CDR3 length equals 14 residues. Germline loops: CDR1 DFQATT, CDR2 SNEGSKA (reference sequence).

The chain has TRBV2 and TRBJ1-2; D perhaps matches TRBD1 (6 bases). The CDR3 length is 12 residues. Germline V lookup: CDR1 SNHLY, CDR2 FYNNEI. V was pared by 4 bases and J by 14 bases, with 17 bases between. The CDR3 DNA follows: TGTGCCAGCAGTGGGGACACTTGGCTAGGGACCTTC. The encoded protein is CASSGDTWLGTF.

This chain links TRBV19 with TRBJ1-2; D is undetermined. This CDR3 has 13 amino acids. The germline V gene has CDR1 LNHDA and CDR2 SQIVND (reference sequence). V was pared by 3 bases and J by 6 bases, with 11 bases between. CDR3 region: CASSIRRVDGYTF. The CDR3 region has the DNA TGTGCCAGTAGTATCCGGAGGGTGGATGGCTACACCTTC.

This rearrangement joins TRBV7-6 to TRBJ2-7; no firm D call. The CDR3 length is 15 residues. Germline values: CDR1 SGHVS, CDR2 FNYEAQ. The V and J ends lost 1 base and 3 bases respectively, with 13 bases between them. The CDR3 spells CASSLGAGPYYEQYF. The CDR3 DNA sequence: TGTGCCAGCAGCTTAGGGGCCGGACCCTACTACGAGCAGTACTTC. Drawing the rest from reference TRBV7-6 and TRBJ2-7, the complete variable domain is GAGVSQSPRYKVTKRGQDVALRCDPISGHVSLYWYRQALGQGPEFLTYFNYEAQQDKSGLPNDRFSAERPEGSISTLTIQRTEQRDSAMYRCASSLGAGPYYEQYFGPGTRLTVT.

The V call is TRBV6-5, the J call TRBJ2-3, with D maybe TRBD2 (5 bases). Germline V gene sequence: CDR1 MNHEY, CDR2 SVGAGI. This CDR3 contains 16 residues. V dropped 6 bases and J dropped 0 bases, with 16 bases sitting between them. The CDR3 here is CASRRYERASTDTQYF. The CDR3 DNA is TGTGCCAGCAGGAGATACGAGAGGGCAAGCACAGATACGCAGTATTTT.

This clonotype occurred once. The V gene is TRBV12-3 or TRBV12-4, the J gene TRBJ2-1; TRBD1 might be the D (6 bases). This CDR3 has 15 amino acids. Between the trimmed V and J ends, which lost 6 bases and 2 bases, there was a span of 14 bases. The CDR3 DNA sequence: TGTGCCAGCAGGTCCACAGGGATCGCCTACAATGAGCAGTTCTTC. It yields the protein CASRSTGIAYNEQFF.

In its sample, this clonotype was seen a few times. This chain joins TRBV28 and TRBJ1-1; D call uncertain. Germline-derived CDR1 and CDR2 are MDHEN and SYDVKM. CDR3 length equals 15 residues. V was trimmed by 2 bases and J by 0 bases, leaving 10 bases between them. The DNA of the CDR3 is TGTGCCAGCAGTTTAGAGGGCAGCATGAACACTGAAGCTTTCTTT. It is translated as CASSLEGSMNTEAFF.